Each of the 2 T cell receptor beta chains below was sequenced from the same sample in a study of blood T cell repertoires in COVID-19. Libraries were prepared by immunoSEQ multiplex PCR; TCRdb keeps only in-frame clonotypes and omits some of them. The sample consists of under 200,000 clones, around 87% of them appearing once. Sequenced material: peripheral blood. These receptors were obtained from a man aged 40-50 years with active or convalescent COVID-19.

V and J are TRBV3-1 (or the pseudogene TRBV3-2) and TRBJ1-2; no clear D. Per the germline V gene, CDR1 is LGHDT and CDR2 is YNNKEL (reference sequence). Trimming took off 6 bases at V and 2 bases at J, with 13 bases between the two ends. There are 14 residues in the CDR3. The CDR3 nucleotides are TGTGCCAGCAGTCAACTACGGGGAAACTATGGCTACACCTTC. It translates to CASSQLRGNYGYTF.

J is TRBJ1-2 and V is TRBV9; 7 bases agree with TRBD1. V shed 0 bases and J 6 bases; nucleotides not matched to a gene: 5. Germline V gene sequence: CDR1 SGDLS, CDR2 YYNGEE. This CDR3 has 14 amino acids. CDR3 bases: TGTGCCAGCAGCGTAGCCTGGGGGACAGATGGCTACACCTTC. It encodes CASSVAWGTDGYTF.